A selection of T cell receptor beta chains follows, all from one sample in a study of cytomegalovirus exposure and HLA in healthy donors. The method was immunoSEQ multiplex PCR; TCRdb's version includes in-frame clones alone and lacks a portion of them. This sample has about 110,000 clones, with around 73% found just once. The sample was PBMCs. The origin of the receptors is a man aged 30 to 39 in good health and CMV-seronegative. The CDR3 runs from the conserved cysteine through the conserved F or W. D genes are given only for firm matches. A clone size is listed for some rows: how often the clone was seen (once, few, many), or a class if it is expanded.

clone_size: few; j_call: TRBJ1-5; d_call: -; v_call: TRBV6-1; cdr3_nt: TGTGCCAGCACCACACCGCGGACTGATCAGCCCCAGCATTTT; cdr3_aa: CASTTPRTDQPQHF
clone_size: -; j_call: TRBJ2-2; d_call: TRBD2; v_call: TRBV30; cdr3_nt: TGTGCCTGGAACAAAGGACTAGCGGTGAACACCGGGGAGCTGTTTTTT; cdr3_aa: CAWNKGLAVNTGELFF
clone_size: once; j_call: TRBJ1-5; d_call: TRBD1; v_call: TRBV7-9; cdr3_nt: TGTGCCAGCAGCGAAAACAGGGGTAGCAATCAGCCCCAGCATTTT; cdr3_aa: CASSENRGSNQPQHF
clone_size: -; j_call: TRBJ1-1; d_call: -; v_call: TRBV10-1; cdr3_nt: TGCGCCAGCAGTGAGTCGACAGCAGATGAAGCTTTCTTT; cdr3_aa: CASSESTADEAFF
clone_size: -; j_call: TRBJ2-3; d_call: TRBD1; v_call: TRBV4-3; cdr3_nt: TGCGCCAGCAGCCAAGATCCCGGACAGGGCACAGATACGCAGTATTTT; cdr3_aa: CASSQDPGQGTDTQYF
clone_size: -; j_call: TRBJ2-3; d_call: TRBD2; v_call: TRBV7-2; cdr3_nt: TGTGCCAGCAGTCTAGCGCGGGGAGGGACAGATACGCAGTATTTT; cdr3_aa: CASSLARGGTDTQYF
clone_size: -; j_call: TRBJ2-5; d_call: TRBD2; v_call: TRBV4-1; cdr3_nt: TGCGCCAGCAGCCAAGCCCCCGCGGGGGCGGGAGGGGAGACCCAGTACTTC; cdr3_aa: CASSQAPAGAGGETQYF
clone_size: few; j_call: TRBJ1-5; d_call: -; v_call: TRBV18; cdr3_nt: TGTGCCAGCTCACCGTTCTCGGGGAGCAATCAGCCCCAGCATTTT; cdr3_aa: CASSPFSGSNQPQHF
clone_size: -; j_call: TRBJ1-4; d_call: -; v_call: TRBV4-1; cdr3_nt: TGCGCCAGCAGCCAAGCCTCAGGAACTGCTAATGAAAAACTGTTTTTT; cdr3_aa: CASSQASGTANEKLFF
clone_size: -; j_call: TRBJ1-5; d_call: -; v_call: TRBV27; cdr3_nt: TGTGCCAGCAGTTTATGGCAGAACAATCAGCCCCAGCATTTT; cdr3_aa: CASSLWQNNQPQHF
clone_size: few; j_call: TRBJ1-2; d_call: -; v_call: TRBV5-4; cdr3_nt: TGTGCCAGCAGCTCGCCTTACGGGGGTAGCTATGGCTACACCTTC; cdr3_aa: CASSSPYGGSYGYTF
clone_size: -; j_call: TRBJ2-7; d_call: TRBD1; v_call: TRBV9; cdr3_nt: TGTGCCAGCAGCGCACGGGACAGGGGGCTCAACGAGCAGTACTTC; cdr3_aa: CASSARDRGLNEQYF
clone_size: -; j_call: TRBJ2-1; d_call: TRBD2; v_call: TRBV9; cdr3_nt: TGTGCCAGCTCTACACTAGCGGAAACCTACAATGAGCAGTTCTTC; cdr3_aa: CASSTLAETYNEQFF
clone_size: once; j_call: TRBJ2-3; d_call: TRBD2; v_call: TRBV9; cdr3_nt: TGTGCCAGCAGCGTAGGACTAGCGGGGGGCCGTCCCACAGATACGCAGTATTTT; cdr3_aa: CASSVGLAGGRPTDTQYF
clone_size: few; j_call: TRBJ2-5; d_call: -; v_call: TRBV27; cdr3_nt: TGTGCCAGCAGTTTCTCGCGGGGACAAGAGACCCAGTACTTC; cdr3_aa: CASSFSRGQETQYF
clone_size: -; j_call: TRBJ2-1; d_call: TRBD1; v_call: TRBV11-2; cdr3_nt: TGTGCCAGCAGCTTAGACTTGGGACAGGGTTCGGATGAGCAGTTCTTC; cdr3_aa: CASSLDLGQGSDEQFF
clone_size: -; j_call: TRBJ2-1; d_call: -; v_call: TRBV7-9; cdr3_nt: TGTGCCAGCAGCCAAGACTTTAGTGAGCAGTTCTTC; cdr3_aa: CASSQDFSEQFF
clone_size: -; j_call: TRBJ2-7; d_call: -; v_call: TRBV5-4; cdr3_nt: TGTGCCAGCAGCCGAAAGGCGGCCACCTACGAGCAGTACTTC; cdr3_aa: CASSRKAATYEQYF
clone_size: -; j_call: TRBJ1-5; d_call: TRBD1; v_call: TRBV9; cdr3_nt: TGTGCCAGCAGCGCCGGGACAGTTAGCAATCAGCCCCAGCATTTT; cdr3_aa: CASSAGTVSNQPQHF
clone_size: -; j_call: TRBJ2-3; d_call: TRBD1; v_call: TRBV5-1; cdr3_nt: TGCGCCAGCAGCTTCGGACAGGGGCCCTACACAGATACGCAGTATTTT; cdr3_aa: CASSFGQGPYTDTQYF
clone_size: -; j_call: TRBJ1-1; d_call: -; v_call: TRBV7-9; cdr3_nt: TGTGCCAGCAGCTTAGGAAGAGCGAGTGAAGCTTTCTTT; cdr3_aa: CASSLGRASEAFF
clone_size: -; j_call: TRBJ1-2; d_call: TRBD1; v_call: TRBV7-8; cdr3_nt: TGTGCCAGCAGCGTACAACAGGGGTCCCGCGGCTACACCTTC; cdr3_aa: CASSVQQGSRGYTF
clone_size: -; j_call: TRBJ1-2; d_call: -; v_call: TRBV7-2; cdr3_nt: TGTGCCAGCAGCCACAGGGACGCCTATGGCTACACCTTC; cdr3_aa: CASSHRDAYGYTF
clone_size: few; j_call: TRBJ2-2; d_call: -; v_call: TRBV5-1; cdr3_nt: TGCGCCAGCAGCTCAGCCGGGACTTTAACCGGGGAGCTGTTTTTT; cdr3_aa: CASSSAGTLTGELFF
clone_size: -; j_call: TRBJ1-4; d_call: -; v_call: TRBV7-5; cdr3_nt: TGTGTCAGAAGCCGGACCTTGGGGGGGCCCCCAACTAATGAAAAACTGTTTTTT; cdr3_aa: CVRSRTLGGPPTNEKLFF
clone_size: -; j_call: TRBJ2-7; d_call: TRBD1; v_call: TRBV4-1; cdr3_nt: TGCGCCAGCAGCCAAGATGGACAGGGACCCAACGAGCAGTACTTC; cdr3_aa: CASSQDGQGPNEQYF
clone_size: -; j_call: TRBJ1-3; d_call: -; v_call: TRBV9; cdr3_nt: TGTGCCAGCAGCGTAGGCGGCAACCCCGGAAACACCATATATTTT; cdr3_aa: CASSVGGNPGNTIYF
clone_size: -; j_call: TRBJ1-2; d_call: TRBD1; v_call: TRBV29-1; cdr3_nt: TGCAGCGTCCGGAGGGGACAGGACAACTATGGCTACACCTTC; cdr3_aa: CSVRRGQDNYGYTF
clone_size: -; j_call: TRBJ2-7; d_call: TRBD1; v_call: TRBV5-4; cdr3_nt: TGTGCCAGCAGCCAAAGCGCGGGACAGGGCTCCGAGCAGTACTTC; cdr3_aa: CASSQSAGQGSEQYF
clone_size: -; j_call: TRBJ2-7; d_call: TRBD1; v_call: TRBV4-1; cdr3_nt: TGCGCCAGCGCGATGGGACAGGGAAACTACGAGCAGTACTTC; cdr3_aa: CASAMGQGNYEQYF
clone_size: -; j_call: TRBJ2-3; d_call: -; v_call: TRBV7-6; cdr3_nt: TGTGCCAGCAGCGCGACTAGTCTCACAGATACGCAGTATTTT; cdr3_aa: CASSATSLTDTQYF
clone_size: -; j_call: TRBJ2-3; d_call: -; v_call: TRBV10-3; cdr3_nt: TGTGCCATCAGTCGGGGTGGGGGGACAGATACGCAGTATTTT; cdr3_aa: CAISRGGGTDTQYF
clone_size: -; j_call: TRBJ1-2; d_call: -; v_call: TRBV2; cdr3_nt: TGTGCCAGCAGTGAATTTGGGGGGTTAAGTTATGGCTACACCTTC; cdr3_aa: CASSEFGGLSYGYTF
clone_size: few; j_call: TRBJ1-2; d_call: TRBD1; v_call: TRBV29-1; cdr3_nt: TGCAGCGTTCCTCGACCCCCGGGACAGGGGTCTGGCTACACCTTC; cdr3_aa: CSVPRPPGQGSGYTF
clone_size: few; j_call: TRBJ2-7; d_call: -; v_call: TRBV10-1; cdr3_nt: TGCGCCAGCAGTAGGACAGTTTACGAGCAGTACTTC; cdr3_aa: CASSRTVYEQYF
clone_size: -; j_call: TRBJ2-6; d_call: TRBD2; v_call: TRBV7-9; cdr3_nt: TGTGCCAGCAGCTTTGGACTAGCGGGGGCTGGGGCCAACGTCCTGACTTTC; cdr3_aa: CASSFGLAGAGANVLTF
clone_size: -; j_call: TRBJ2-7; d_call: -; v_call: TRBV10-2; cdr3_nt: TGCGCCAGCAGTGAGGGGACTGGTACCTACGAGCAGTACTTC; cdr3_aa: CASSEGTGTYEQYF
clone_size: -; j_call: TRBJ2-7; d_call: -; v_call: TRBV25-1; cdr3_nt: TGTGCCAGCAGTGATACAGGCCGAACCAGCGAGCAGTACTTC; cdr3_aa: CASSDTGRTSEQYF
clone_size: few; j_call: TRBJ2-3; d_call: TRBD1; v_call: TRBV6-1; cdr3_nt: TGTGCCAGCAGCCTACTATCAGGGGGCTCAGATACGCAGTATTTT; cdr3_aa: CASSLLSGGSDTQYF
clone_size: -; j_call: TRBJ2-1; d_call: TRBD2; v_call: TRBV27; cdr3_nt: TGTGCCAGCAGTTTCCGACTGCGGGGGAGAACCTACAATGAGCAGTTCTTC; cdr3_aa: CASSFRLRGRTYNEQFF
clone_size: -; j_call: TRBJ1-2; d_call: -; v_call: TRBV5-1; cdr3_nt: TGCGCCAGCAGCTTGGCCGTGGCAGGCGCCGGCTACACCTTC; cdr3_aa: CASSLAVAGAGYTF
clone_size: few; j_call: TRBJ2-1; d_call: TRBD2; v_call: TRBV5-1; cdr3_nt: TGCGCCAGCAGCTATGCGGGGGGCGCTGGATCCTACAATGAGCAGTTCTTC; cdr3_aa: CASSYAGGAGSYNEQFF
clone_size: once; j_call: TRBJ1-2; d_call: -; v_call: TRBV19; cdr3_nt: TGTGCCAGTAGTATAGGGCAGGGGTTCGGTGGCTACACCTTC; cdr3_aa: CASSIGQGFGGYTF
clone_size: -; j_call: TRBJ1-1; d_call: -; v_call: TRBV4-3; cdr3_nt: TGCGCCAGCAGCCAATCGGACAGAGCTGGGAACACTGAAGCTTTCTTT; cdr3_aa: CASSQSDRAGNTEAFF
clone_size: -; j_call: TRBJ1-1; d_call: -; v_call: TRBV27; cdr3_nt: TGTGCCAGCAGTTTCAGTAAGGGGCAGGGCACTGAAGCTTTCTTT; cdr3_aa: CASSFSKGQGTEAFF
clone_size: -; j_call: TRBJ2-7; d_call: -; v_call: TRBV6-5; cdr3_nt: TGTGCCAGCAGTTACCCGTCCGGGGGATTCTACGAGCAGTACTTC; cdr3_aa: CASSYPSGGFYEQYF
clone_size: -; j_call: TRBJ2-3; d_call: -; v_call: TRBV4-1; cdr3_nt: TGCGCCAGCAGCCAAGGGTTGACGGGGATATTCACAGATACGCAGTATTTT; cdr3_aa: CASSQGLTGIFTDTQYF
clone_size: few; j_call: TRBJ1-4; d_call: -; v_call: TRBV19; cdr3_nt: TGTGCCAGTAGTATCGGTGCAACTAATGAAAAACTGTTTTTT; cdr3_aa: CASSIGATNEKLFF
clone_size: once; j_call: TRBJ2-1; d_call: -; v_call: TRBV11-3; cdr3_nt: TGTGCCAGCAGCTTAGGGCAGGGCACCTACAATGAGCAGTTCTTC; cdr3_aa: CASSLGQGTYNEQFF
clone_size: once; j_call: TRBJ2-7; d_call: -; v_call: TRBV4-1; cdr3_nt: TGCGCCAGCAGCCAAGGCCCCAGCGGGTCCTCCTACGAGCAGTACTTC; cdr3_aa: CASSQGPSGSSYEQYF
clone_size: -; j_call: TRBJ1-1; d_call: -; v_call: TRBV14; cdr3_nt: TGTGCCAGCAGCCAAATTCTAAAGACAGGGAACACTGAAGCTTTCTTT; cdr3_aa: CASSQILKTGNTEAFF
clone_size: -; j_call: TRBJ1-3; d_call: -; v_call: TRBV7-2; cdr3_nt: TGTGCCAGCAGCTTATACCCAGGCTCTGGAAACACCATATATTTT; cdr3_aa: CASSLYPGSGNTIYF
clone_size: -; j_call: TRBJ2-2; d_call: -; v_call: TRBV27; cdr3_nt: TGTGCCAGCAGTCCCCCGAGTAAGGCGGGGGCGACTTTGAACACCGGGGAGCTGTTTTTT; cdr3_aa: CASSPPSKAGATLNTGELFF
clone_size: -; j_call: TRBJ2-3; d_call: TRBD1; v_call: TRBV6-5; cdr3_nt: TGTGCCAGCAGTTACGGGACAGGGGGCACAGATACGCAGTATTTT; cdr3_aa: CASSYGTGGTDTQYF
clone_size: few; j_call: TRBJ1-4; d_call: TRBD1; v_call: TRBV2; cdr3_nt: TGTGCCAGCAGTGAACAGGGGGCAGCAACTAATGAAAAACTGTTTTTT; cdr3_aa: CASSEQGAATNEKLFF
clone_size: -; j_call: TRBJ2-7; d_call: TRBD2; v_call: TRBV7-2; cdr3_nt: TGTGCCAGCAGCTTAAGGGGGAGGACTAGCGGGGGGAGCCCCTACGAGCAGTACTTC; cdr3_aa: CASSLRGRTSGGSPYEQYF
clone_size: -; j_call: TRBJ1-6; d_call: TRBD1; v_call: TRBV9; cdr3_nt: TGTGCCAGCAGCGTAGCAGGGGGCGTTAATTCACCCCTCCACTTT; cdr3_aa: CASSVAGGVNSPLHF
clone_size: -; j_call: TRBJ2-5; d_call: TRBD1; v_call: TRBV10-3; cdr3_nt: TGTGCCATCAGTGAGTCCCTAACCGGGACAGCCAAAGAGACCCAGTACTTC; cdr3_aa: CAISESLTGTAKETQYF
clone_size: -; j_call: TRBJ2-7; d_call: TRBD2; v_call: TRBV18; cdr3_nt: TGTGCCAGCTCACCAACCGCTAGCGGGCTCGTCTACGAGCAGTACTTC; cdr3_aa: CASSPTASGLVYEQYF
clone_size: -; j_call: TRBJ2-5; d_call: -; v_call: TRBV7-6; cdr3_nt: TGTGCCAGCAGCGGACCGGGACTCCTAGGAGAGACCCAGTACTTC; cdr3_aa: CASSGPGLLGETQYF